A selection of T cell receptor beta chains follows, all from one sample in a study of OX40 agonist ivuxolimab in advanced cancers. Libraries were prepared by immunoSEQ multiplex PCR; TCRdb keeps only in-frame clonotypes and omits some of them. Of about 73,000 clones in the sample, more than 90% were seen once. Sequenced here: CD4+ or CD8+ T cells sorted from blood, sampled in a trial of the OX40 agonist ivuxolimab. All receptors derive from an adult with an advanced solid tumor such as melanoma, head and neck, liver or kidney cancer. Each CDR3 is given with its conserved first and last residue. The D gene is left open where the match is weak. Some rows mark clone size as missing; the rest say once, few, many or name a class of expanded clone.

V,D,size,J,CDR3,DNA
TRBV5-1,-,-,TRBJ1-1,CASSLGRNTEAFF,TGCGCCAGCAGCCTAGGACGGAACACTGAAGCTTTCTTT
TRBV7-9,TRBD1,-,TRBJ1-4,CASSLGWTGDGEKLFF,TGTGCCAGCAGCTTGGGTTGGACAGGGGACGGTGAAAAACTGTTTTTT
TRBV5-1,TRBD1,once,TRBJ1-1,CASSKLEGARRTEAFF,TGCGCCAGCAGCAAATTAGAGGGGGCGCGTCGCACTGAAGCTTTCTTT
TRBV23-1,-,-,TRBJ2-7,CASSQYSPPRVYEQYF,TGCGCCAGCAGTCAATATTCTCCCCCGAGGGTTTACGAGCAGTACTTC
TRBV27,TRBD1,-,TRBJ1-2,CASSLDRDYGYTF,TGTGCCAGCAGTTTAGACAGGGACTATGGCTACACCTTC
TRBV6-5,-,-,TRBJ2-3,CASTGHRTSTDTQYF,TGTGCCAGCACCGGACATCGGACTAGCACAGATACGCAGTATTTT
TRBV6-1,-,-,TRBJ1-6,CASSGVLDNSPLHF,TGTGCCAGCAGTGGAGTACTCGATAATTCACCCCTCCACTTT
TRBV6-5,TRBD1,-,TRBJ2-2,CASRTGTANTGELFF,TGTGCCAGCAGAACGGGGACAGCGAACACCGGGGAGCTGTTTTTT
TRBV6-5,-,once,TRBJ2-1,CASSYSKPGDEFF,TGTGCCAGCAGTTACTCGAAACCAGGGGATGAGTTCTTC
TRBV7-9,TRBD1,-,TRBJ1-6,CASSLNRAGGVSPLHF,TGTGCCAGCAGCCTGAATCGGGCAGGGGGGGTTTCACCCCTCCACTTT
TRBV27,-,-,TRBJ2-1,CASSFDVLGNEQFF,TGTGCCAGCAGTTTTGATGTTTTGGGCAATGAGCAGTTCTTC
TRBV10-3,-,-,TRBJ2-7,CAISDVVQSYEQYF,TGTGCCATCAGTGACGTCGTACAATCCTACGAGCAGTACTTC
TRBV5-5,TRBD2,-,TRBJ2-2,CASSPSGGSSNTGELFF,TGTGCCAGCAGCCCTTCGGGGGGTTCGTCGAACACCGGGGAGCTGTTTTTT
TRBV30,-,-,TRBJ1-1,CAWTEGGTEAFF,TGTGCCTGGACAGAGGGAGGCACTGAAGCTTTCTTT
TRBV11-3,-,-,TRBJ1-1,CASSSGTFSEAFF,TGTGCCAGCAGCTCAGGGACCTTTTCCGAAGCTTTCTTT
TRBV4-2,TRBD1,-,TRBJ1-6,CASSQLGQVGNSPLHF,TGTGCCAGCAGCCAATTGGGACAGGTAGGGAATTCACCCCTCCACTTT
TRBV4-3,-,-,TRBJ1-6,CASSQDPAAEGGIYNSPLHF,TGCGCCAGCAGCCAAGATCCGGCGGCCGAAGGGGGAATCTATAATTCACCCCTCCACTTT
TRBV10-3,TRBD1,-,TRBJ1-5,CAISEGQGAYSNQPQHF,TGTGCCATCAGTGAGGGACAGGGGGCCTATAGCAATCAGCCCCAGCATTTT
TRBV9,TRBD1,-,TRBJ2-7,CASSLGQGPFYEQYF,TGTGCCAGCAGCCTGGGACAGGGGCCATTCTACGAGCAGTACTTC
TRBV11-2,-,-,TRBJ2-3,CASRGAMEDTQYF,TGTGCCAGCAGGGGGGCCATGGAAGATACGCAGTATTTT
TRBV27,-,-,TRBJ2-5,CASSFRQQETQYF,TGTGCCAGCAGTTTTAGACAGCAAGAGACCCAGTACTTC
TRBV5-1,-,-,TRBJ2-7,CASSSSFSGYEQYF,TGCGCCAGCAGCTCTTCATTTAGCGGTTACGAGCAGTACTTC
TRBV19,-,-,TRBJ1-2,CASTPDGRGYTF,TGTGCCAGTACCCCCGATGGGAGAGGCTACACCTTC
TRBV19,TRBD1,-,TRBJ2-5,CASSKGGTGLETQYF,TGTGCCAGTAGTAAGGGGGGGACAGGGCTAGAGACCCAGTACTTC
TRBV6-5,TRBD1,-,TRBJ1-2,CASSYKGQPNYGYTF,TGTGCCAGCAGTTACAAGGGACAGCCTAACTATGGCTACACCTTC
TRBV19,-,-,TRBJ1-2,CASSTGVNDGYTF,TGTGCCAGTAGTACGGGGGTCAACGATGGCTACACCTTC
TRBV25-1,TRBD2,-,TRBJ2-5,CASSEWVSGRETQYF,TGTGCCAGCAGTGAATGGGTTAGCGGGAGGGAGACCCAGTACTTC
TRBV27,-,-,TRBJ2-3,CASSLWQGHGDTQYF,TGTGCCAGCAGTTTATGGCAGGGCCACGGGGATACGCAGTATTTT
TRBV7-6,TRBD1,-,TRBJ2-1,CASSPETGDNEQFF,TGTGCCAGCAGCCCAGAGACAGGGGACAATGAGCAGTTCTTC
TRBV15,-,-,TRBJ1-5,CATNGEYSNQPQHF,TGTGCCACGAACGGGGAATATAGCAATCAGCCCCAGCATTTT
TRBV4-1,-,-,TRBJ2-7,CASSQLLIHEQYF,TGCGCCAGCAGCCAATTACTAATCCACGAGCAGTACTTC
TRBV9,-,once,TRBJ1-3,CASSVDTVESGNTIYF,TGTGCCAGCAGCGTAGACACAGTGGAGTCTGGAAACACCATATATTTT
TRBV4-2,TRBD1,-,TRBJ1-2,CASRARQNRGDGYTF,TGTGCCAGCAGGGCTAGGCAGAACAGGGGGGATGGCTACACCTTC
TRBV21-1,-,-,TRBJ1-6,CASSCYRDKSSYNSPLHF,TGTGCCAGCAGCTGTTATAGGGATAAGAGCTCCTATAATTCACCCCTCCACTTT
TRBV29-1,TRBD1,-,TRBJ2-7,CSVTGGLYEQYF,TGCAGCGTGACAGGGGGCTTGTACGAGCAGTACTTC
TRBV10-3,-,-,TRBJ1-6,CAISESLYNSPLHF,TGTGCCATCAGTGAGTCGCTCTATAATTCACCCCTCCACTTT
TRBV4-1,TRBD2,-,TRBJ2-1,CASSQDLAGGPYNEQFF,TGCGCCAGCAGCCAAGACCTAGCGGGGGGGCCATACAATGAGCAGTTCTTC
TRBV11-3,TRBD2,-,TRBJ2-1,CASSFPSGGNEQFF,TGTGCCAGCAGCTTTCCTAGCGGGGGGAATGAGCAGTTCTTC
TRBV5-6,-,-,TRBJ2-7,CASSLSGGGGYEQYF,TGTGCCAGCAGCCTCTCGGGGGGCGGAGGTTACGAGCAGTACTTC
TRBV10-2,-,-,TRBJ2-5,CASASGNRETQYF,TGCGCCAGCGCGTCAGGGAACCGAGAGACCCAGTACTTC
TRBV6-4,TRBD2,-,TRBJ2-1,CASSDSASGGADEQFF,TGTGCCAGCAGTGACTCCGCTAGCGGGGGGGCCGATGAGCAGTTCTTC
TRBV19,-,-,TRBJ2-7,CASSVFAFAYEQYF,TGTGCCAGTAGTGTGTTTGCTTTCGCCTACGAGCAGTACTTC
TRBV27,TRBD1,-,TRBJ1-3,CASSQSQGAIGNTIYF,TGTGCCAGCAGTCAAAGCCAGGGGGCGATTGGAAACACCATATATTTT
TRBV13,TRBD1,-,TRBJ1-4,CAVHSRDSRNEKLFF,TGTGCCGTTCACTCCCGGGACAGCCGTAATGAAAAACTGTTTTTT
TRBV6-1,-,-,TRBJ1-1,CASSDPLMRGYTEAFF,TGTGCCAGCAGTGACCCCCTCATGCGGGGCTACACTGAAGCTTTCTTT
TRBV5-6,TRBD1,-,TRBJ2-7,CASSFGTGLRVYEQYF,TGTGCCAGCAGCTTTGGGACAGGACTGAGGGTCTACGAGCAGTACTTC
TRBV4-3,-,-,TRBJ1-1,CASSQDRADYTEAFF,TGCGCCAGCAGCCAAGATCGGGCCGATTACACTGAAGCTTTCTTT
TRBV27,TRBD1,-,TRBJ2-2,CASSLSGTGGMVNTGELFF,TGTGCCAGCAGTTTATCGGGAACAGGGGGCATGGTGAACACCGGGGAGCTGTTTTTT
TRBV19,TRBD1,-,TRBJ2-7,CASSIGGTGHEQYF,TGTGCCAGTAGTATCGGCGGGACAGGACACGAGCAGTACTTC
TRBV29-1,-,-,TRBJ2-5,CSVPSGETQYF,TGCAGCGTCCCCTCCGGGGAGACCCAGTACTTC
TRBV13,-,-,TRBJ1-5,CASSLGQGMQPQHF,TGTGCCAGCAGCTTAGGGCAGGGTATGCAGCCCCAGCATTTT
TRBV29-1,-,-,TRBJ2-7,CSVEGVLPYEQYF,TGCAGCGTTGAAGGGGTCTTGCCCTACGAGCAGTACTTC
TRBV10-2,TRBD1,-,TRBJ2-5,CATGQGSSSETQYF,TGCGCCACCGGACAGGGATCCTCAAGCGAGACCCAGTACTTC
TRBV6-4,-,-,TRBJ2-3,CASSDSPASGADTQYF,TGTGCCAGCAGTGACTCGCCGGCGTCCGGCGCAGATACGCAGTATTTT